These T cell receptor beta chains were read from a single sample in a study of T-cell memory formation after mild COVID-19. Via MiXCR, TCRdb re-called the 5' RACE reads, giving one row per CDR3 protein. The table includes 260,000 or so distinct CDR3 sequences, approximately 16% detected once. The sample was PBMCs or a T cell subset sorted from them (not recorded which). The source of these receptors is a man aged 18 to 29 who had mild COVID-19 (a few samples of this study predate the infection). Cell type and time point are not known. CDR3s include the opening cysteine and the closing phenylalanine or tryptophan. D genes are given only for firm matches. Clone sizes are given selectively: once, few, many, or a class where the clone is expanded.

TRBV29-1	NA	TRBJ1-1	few	TGCAGCGTTCATAAATACCACATGAACACTGAAGCTTTCTTT	CSVHKYHMNTEAFF
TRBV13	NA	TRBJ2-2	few	TGTGCCAGCAGCTTAGGCCCTGGGGGCCGGTTCCCCGGGGAGCTGTTTTTT	CASSLGPGGRFPGELFF
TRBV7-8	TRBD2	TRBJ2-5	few	TGTGCCAGCAGCCGTACTAGCGGTGATCGAGAGACCCAGTACTTC	CASSRTSGDRETQYF
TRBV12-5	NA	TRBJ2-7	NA	TGTGCTAGTGGTTCGCCCCGGATCGGTACCGAGCAGTACTTC	CASGSPRIGTEQYF
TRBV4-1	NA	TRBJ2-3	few	TGCGCCAGCAGCCAAGAACTAGGCGGGGGCACAGATACGCAGTATTTT	CASSQELGGGTDTQYF
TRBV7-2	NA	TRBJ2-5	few	TGTGCCAGCAGCCCCCACTCAGGGACCCGGGGGACCCAGTACTTC	CASSPHSGTRGTQYF
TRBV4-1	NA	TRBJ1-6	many	TGCGCCAGCAGCCAAGTATTGAGAGGGGCTCGTAATTCACCCCTCCACTTT	CASSQVLRGARNSPLHF
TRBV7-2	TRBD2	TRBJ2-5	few	TGTGCCAGCAGCTTAGATCAGGGAGGGCAAGAGACCCAGTACTTC	CASSLDQGGQETQYF
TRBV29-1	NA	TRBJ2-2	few	TGCAGCGTTGTTCTGGGGACCGGGGAGCTGTTTTTT	CSVVLGTGELFF
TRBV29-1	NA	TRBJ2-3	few	TGCAGCGTGGGGAACACAGATACGCAGTATTTT	CSVGNTDTQYF
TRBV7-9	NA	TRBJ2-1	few	TGTGCCAGCAGCTCCTGGGGGGACAGTCAGTTCTTC	CASSSWGDSQFF
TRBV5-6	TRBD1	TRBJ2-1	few	TGTGCCAGCAAACCGTACAGGGGGTCCTACAATGAGCAGTTCTTC	CASKPYRGSYNEQFF
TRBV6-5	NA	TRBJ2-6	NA	TGTGCCAGCAGACCCACAAAAACAGGGCGCGGGGCCGGGGCCAACGTCCTGACTTTC	CASRPTKTGRGAGANVLTF
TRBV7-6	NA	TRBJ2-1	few	TGTGCCAGCAGCTTAGCGGGCGGGGTGGATGAGCAGTTCTTC	CASSLAGGVDEQFF
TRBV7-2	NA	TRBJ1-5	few	TGTGCCAGCAGTTCCTGGGCGGGGTACAGTCAGCCCCAGCATTTT	CASSSWAGYSQPQHF
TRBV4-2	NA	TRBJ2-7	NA	TGTGCCAGCAGCCAAGAGTGGGTGAGGTCCTACGAGCAGTACTTC	CASSQEWVRSYEQYF
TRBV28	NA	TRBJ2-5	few	TGTGCCAGCAGTTTAAGCCGGGGGGCCCGGGAGACCCAGTACTTC	CASSLSRGARETQYF
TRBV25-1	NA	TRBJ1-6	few	TGTGCCAGCAGTCCCCGGACCCTGTATAATTCACCCCTCCACTTT	CASSPRTLYNSPLHF
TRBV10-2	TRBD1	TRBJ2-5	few	TGCGCCAGCAGAGGGACAGTCCAAGAGACCCAGTACTTC	CASRGTVQETQYF
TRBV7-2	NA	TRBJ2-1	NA	TGTGCCAGCAGCTTACTATATGAGCAGTTCTTC	CASSLLYEQFF
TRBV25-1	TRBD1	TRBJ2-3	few	TGTGCCAGCAGTGACGACAGGGGGCGGTCAGATACGCAGTATTTT	CASSDDRGRSDTQYF
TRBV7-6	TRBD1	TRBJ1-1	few	TGTGCCAGCAGCTTAGCTGAGACAGGGAGAGCTTTCTTT	CASSLAETGRAFF
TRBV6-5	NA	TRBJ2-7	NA	TGTGCCAGCAGTACGCCCTCCGGGGTCCGGTCCTACGAGCAGTACTTC	CASSTPSGVRSYEQYF
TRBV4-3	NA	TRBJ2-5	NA	TGCGCCAGCAGCCCGAGCTCCGGGGTCCAAGAGACCCAGTACTTC	CASSPSSGVQETQYF
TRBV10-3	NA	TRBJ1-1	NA	TGTGCCATCAGCGGACAGCCTAAGAACACTGAAGCTTTCTTT	CAISGQPKNTEAFF
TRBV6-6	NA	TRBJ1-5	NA	TGTGCCAGCAGTGGACCGGGTCACAATCAGCCCCAGCATTTT	CASSGPGHNQPQHF
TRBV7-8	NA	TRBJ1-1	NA	TGTGCCAGCAGCTTAGCAGGGGCAGGAAACACTGAAGCTTTCTTT	CASSLAGAGNTEAFF
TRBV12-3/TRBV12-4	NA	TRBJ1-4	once	TGTGCCAGCAGTATCAGGGGTAAGGTGTTGTTTTTT	CASSIRGKVLFF
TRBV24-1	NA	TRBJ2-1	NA	TGTGCCACCAGTGACCCCCTCAATGAGCAGTTCTTC	CATSDPLNEQFF
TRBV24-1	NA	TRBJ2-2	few	TGTGCCACCAACGAGGGACACGGGGAGCTGTTTTTT	CATNEGHGELFF
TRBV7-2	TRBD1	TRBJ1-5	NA	TGTGCCAGCGGTAACCGGGACAGGCTCAGTCAGCCCCAGCATTTT	CASGNRDRLSQPQHF
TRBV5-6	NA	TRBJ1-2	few	TGTGCCAGCAGCTTGTGGCAGAACGACTATGGCTACACCTTC	CASSLWQNDYGYTF
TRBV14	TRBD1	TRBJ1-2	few	TGTGCCAGCAGCCCGCCCGGGACAGGGTTATCCTATGGCTACACCTTC	CASSPPGTGLSYGYTF
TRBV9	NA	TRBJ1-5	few	TGTGCCAGCAGCGTAGAGGGTGAGGGGCCCCAGCATTTT	CASSVEGEGPQHF
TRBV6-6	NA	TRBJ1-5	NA	TGTGCCAGCAGTCCAGAACAGAGAAATCAGCCCCAGCATTTT	CASSPEQRNQPQHF
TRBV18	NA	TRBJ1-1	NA	TGTGCCAGCTCACCAAGGTCCCGGAACACTGAAGCTTTCTTT	CASSPRSRNTEAFF
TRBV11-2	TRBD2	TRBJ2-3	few	TGTGCCAGCAGCTTAGATCTCGGAGCGGGGGGGCTAACAGATACGCAGTATTTT	CASSLDLGAGGLTDTQYF
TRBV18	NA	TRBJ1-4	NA	TGTGCCAGCTCACCCAGGAGGGGACTAGATGAAAAACTGTTTTTT	CASSPRRGLDEKLFF
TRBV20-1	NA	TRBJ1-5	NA	TGCAGTGCTAGTACTTACGGGGGGCCCAGTCAGCCCCAGCATTTT	CSASTYGGPSQPQHF
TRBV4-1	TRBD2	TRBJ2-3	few	TGCGCCAGCAGCCGGGCCGAGCCTAGCGGGTTTTTTGATACGCAGTATTTT	CASSRAEPSGFFDTQYF